The 9 T cell receptor beta chains reported below all come from one sample, sequenced in a study of T cells in Graves' hyperthyroidism and ophthalmopathy. What was amplified from RNA transcripts were TCR beta CDR3 regions. The HTBI primer set was used in a first-round RT-PCR of the TCR CDR3. TCRdb re-analysed the multiplex PCR reads in MiXCR, keeping a single row per CDR3 protein. The table has 550,000 to 850,000 distinct CDR3 sequences, about 19% seen once; the top ten hold 15% to 20%. Sequenced input: blood. Receptor source: a woman aged 45-60 years with Graves' hyperthyroidism that later progressed to Graves' ophthalmopathy.

This clonotype has just a few counts. The J gene is TRBJ1-2, the V gene TRBV20-1; 7 positions match TRBD1. With 2 bases clipped from V and 8 bases from J, the junction kept 8 bases outside the gene matches. From germline, CDR1 is DFQATT and CDR2 SNEGSKA (reference sequence). The CDR3 has 13 residues. The CDR3 nucleotides are TGCAGTGCTAGAACAGGGGTCGGGGGAGGCTACACCTTC. It specifies CSARTGVGGGYTF.

This clonotype was counted many times. V and J are TRBV2 and TRBJ2-1; TRBD2 is a possible D gene (6 bases). V gave up 7 bases and J gave up 0 bases, with 10 bases separating them. The CDR3 extends over 14 amino acids. CDR1 is SNHLY, CDR2 FYNNEI, per germline. CDR3 sequence: CASMDGGSYNEQFF. The CDR3 DNA is TGTGCCAGCATGGACGGGGGCTCCTACAATGAGCAGTTCTTC.

The J gene is TRBJ2-3, the V gene TRBV20-1; TRBD2 agrees at 11 bases. Germline-derived CDR1 and CDR2 are DFQATT and SNEGSKA (reference sequence). V trimming: 5 bases; J trimming: 5 bases; junction bases outside the gene matches: 3. The CDR3 covers 13 residues. The CDR3 bases are TGCAGTGCTTTAGCGGGGGGGCAAGATACGCAGTATTTT. Amino acids: CSALAGGQDTQYF.

This clonotype was detected many times. The chain employs TRBV12-3 or TRBV12-4 and TRBJ1-5; D is unresolved. There are 15 residues in the CDR3. Trimming stripped 5 bases from V and 9 bases from J, with 20 bases between. CDR3 DNA: TGTGCCAGCAGTCCCGCATTGGACCTTGCCCGGCCCCAGCATTTT. Protein product: CASSPALDLARPQHF.

The genes are TRBV3-1 and TRBJ1-3, with no clear D. There are 17 residues in the CDR3. CDR1 and CDR2 from the germline V gene are LGHDT and YNNKEL (reference sequence). The ends were cut back, 0 bases at V and 0 bases at J, with 12 bases in the middle. The CDR3 is CASSQELVVHSGNTIYF. The CDR3 DNA reads TGTGCCAGCAGCCAAGAGTTGGTCGTTCACTCTGGAAACACCATATATTTT.

This clonotype was observed at least ten times. V is TRBV6-5 and J is TRBJ2-3; 7 bases match TRBD2. The germline V gene has CDR1 MNHEY and CDR2 SVGAGI. V dropped 0 bases and J dropped 0; count of bases not matched to a gene: 6. The CDR3 has 17 residues. CDR3: CASSYSGRGASTDTQYF. Here the CDR3 DNA reads TGTGCCAGCAGTTACTCAGGGAGGGGCGCTAGCACAGATACGCAGTATTTT.

This clonotype showed up just a few times. CDR3: CASSLAGQGQNTIYF. Here the CDR3 DNA reads TGTGCCAGCAGCTTAGCAGGGCAGGGACAAAACACCATATATTTT. V is TRBV7-8 and J is TRBJ1-3, with D possibly being TRBD1 (6 bases). Germline V lookup: CDR1 SGHVS, CDR2 FQNEAQ. V was cut by 0 bases and J by 6 bases, with 12 bases left in between. The CDR3 length is 15 residues.

This clonotype was seen repeatedly, ten times or more. The chain carries TRBV27 and TRBJ2-1; 8 nucleotides agree with TRBD2. V shed 0 bases, J shed 3 bases, and the junction held 4 bases outside the gene matches. Germline loops: CDR1 MNHEY, CDR2 SMNVEV (reference sequence). The CDR3 runs 16 residues. The CDR3 protein is CASSLSLAGRYNEQFF. The CDR3 nucleotides read TGTGCCAGCAGTTTATCGTTAGCGGGACGCTACAATGAGCAGTTCTTC.

This clonotype was found many times. This chain uses TRBV7-8 with TRBJ1-4; 7 bases agree with TRBD1. CDR1 and CDR2 from the germline V gene are SGHVS and FQNEAQ. The CDR3 has 15 amino acids. V shed 5 bases and J 8 bases; nucleotides not matched to a gene: 11. CDR3 sequence: CASSEYRGREEKLFF. The CDR3 bases are TGTGCCAGCAGCGAGTATAGGGGGCGAGAAGAAAAACTGTTTTTT.